Included here is one T cell receptor beta chain sequence, with context. Its antigen is undetermined. Sequencing used immunoSEQ multiplex PCR; TCRdb keeps in-frame clones, though not all of them. The data show tens of thousands of clones, 85% to 90% seen once. The data were obtained in a study of a mutant IDH1 vaccine in newly diagnosed glioma. On the study more broadly: First vaccine doses came 4-6 weeks after radiotherapy alone, or with temozolomide cycles. Previous treatment comprised radiotherapy, temozolomide, or both, mostly both.

Trimming at V came to 0 bases and at J to 2 bases, leaving 2 bases not matched to a gene. The CDR3 is 16 amino acids. Germline CDR1 is ENHRY and CDR2 is SYGVKD. Noted time point: week 35, safety follow-up. A single vaccine dose contained 300 ug of mutant IDH1 20-mer peptide, and topical imiquimod was used with it. Sequencing used PBMCs, obtained from a glioma patient whose treatment included an IDH1 peptide vaccine. The receptor was derived from a man aged 25-45 years with glioma. V and J are TRBV10-3 and TRBJ2-1; 9 bases are shared with TRBD1. Here the CDR3 DNA reads TGTGCCATCAGTGAGTCGGGACAGGGAACCTACAATGAGCAGTTCTTC. Its protein is CAISESGQGTYNEQFF.